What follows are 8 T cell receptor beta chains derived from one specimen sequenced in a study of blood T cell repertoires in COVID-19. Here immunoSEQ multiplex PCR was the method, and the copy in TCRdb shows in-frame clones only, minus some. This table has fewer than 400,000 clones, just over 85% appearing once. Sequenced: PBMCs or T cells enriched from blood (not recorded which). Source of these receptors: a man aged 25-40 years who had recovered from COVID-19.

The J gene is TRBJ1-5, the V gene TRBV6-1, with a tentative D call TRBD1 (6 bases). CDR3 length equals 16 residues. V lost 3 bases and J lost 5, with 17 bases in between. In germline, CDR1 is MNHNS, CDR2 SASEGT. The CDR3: CASSEWDTGGDQPQHF. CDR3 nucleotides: TGTGCCAGCAGTGAGTGGGACACGGGCGGCGATCAGCCCCAGCATTTT.

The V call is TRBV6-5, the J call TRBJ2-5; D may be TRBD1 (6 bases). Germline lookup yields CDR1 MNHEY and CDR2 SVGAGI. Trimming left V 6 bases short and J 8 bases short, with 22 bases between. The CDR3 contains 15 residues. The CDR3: CASRLTGSGRGTQYF. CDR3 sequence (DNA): TGTGCCAGCAGACTCACAGGGTCAGGCAGGGGAACCCAGTACTTC.

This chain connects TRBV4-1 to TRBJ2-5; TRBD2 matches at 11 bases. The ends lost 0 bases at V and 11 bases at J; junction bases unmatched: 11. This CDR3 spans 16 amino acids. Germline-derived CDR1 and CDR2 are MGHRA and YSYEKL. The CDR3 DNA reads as TGCGCCAGCAGCCAAGAAAGCCTAGCGGGGGGATCGGCGCAGTACTTC. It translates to CASSQESLAGGSAQYF.

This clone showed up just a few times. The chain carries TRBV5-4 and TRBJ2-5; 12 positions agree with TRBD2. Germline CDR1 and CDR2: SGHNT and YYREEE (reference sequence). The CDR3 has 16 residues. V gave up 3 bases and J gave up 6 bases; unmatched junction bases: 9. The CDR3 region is CASSSETSGSRKTQYF. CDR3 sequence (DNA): TGTGCCAGCAGCTCCGAGACTAGCGGGAGCAGAAAGACCCAGTACTTC.

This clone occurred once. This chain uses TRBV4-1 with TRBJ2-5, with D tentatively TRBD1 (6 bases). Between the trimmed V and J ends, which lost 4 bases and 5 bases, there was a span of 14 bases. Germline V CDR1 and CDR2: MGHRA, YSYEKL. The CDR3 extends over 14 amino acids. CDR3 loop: CASSLGDRRETQYF. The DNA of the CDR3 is TGCGCCAGCAGCCTCGGAGACAGGAGGGAGACCCAGTACTTC.

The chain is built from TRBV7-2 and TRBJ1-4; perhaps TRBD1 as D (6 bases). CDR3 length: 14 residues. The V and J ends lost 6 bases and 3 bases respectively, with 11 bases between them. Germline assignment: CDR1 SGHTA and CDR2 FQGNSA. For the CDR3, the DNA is TGTGCCAGCAGTACAGGGTCGGCTAATGAAAAACTGTTTTTT. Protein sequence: CASSTGSANEKLFF.

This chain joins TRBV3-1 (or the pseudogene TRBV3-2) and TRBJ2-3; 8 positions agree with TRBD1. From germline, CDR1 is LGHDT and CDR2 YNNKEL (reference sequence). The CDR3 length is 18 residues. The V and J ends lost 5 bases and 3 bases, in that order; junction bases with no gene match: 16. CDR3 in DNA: TGTGCCAGCAGCGGTCCGGACAGGGAACGCCTTGTGACAGATACGCAGTATTTT. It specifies CASSGPDRERLVTDTQYF.

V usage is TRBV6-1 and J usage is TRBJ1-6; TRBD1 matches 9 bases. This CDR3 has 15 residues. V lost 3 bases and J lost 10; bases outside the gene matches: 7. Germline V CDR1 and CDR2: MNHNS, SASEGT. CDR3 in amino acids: CASSDRPGTGSPLHF. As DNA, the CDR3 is TGTGCCAGCAGTGACCGACCCGGGACAGGGTCACCCCTCCACTTT.